One sample yielded the 28 T cell receptor beta chains listed below, sequenced in a study of T-cell reconstitution after alpha-beta-depleted transplantation in children. TCRbeta library construction was performed incorporating unique molecular identifiers. TCRdb reprocessed the PCR reads via MiXCR and lists one record per CDR3 protein. The sample has roughly 280,000 distinct CDR3 sequences; around a tenth are singletons. The sample here was peripheral blood, taken 180 days after TCRalphabeta/CD19-depleted stem cell transplant. These receptors were obtained from a male patient between 2 and 10 years old who had a stem cell transplant for chronic granulomatous disease, so the T cells may come from the graft donor.

In its sample, this clonotype was seen many times. The rearrangement links TRBV7-3 to TRBJ2-3; TRBD2 agrees at 16 bases. Germline V gene lookup returns CDR1 SGHTA and CDR2 FQGTGA. The CDR3 totals 16 residues. Trimming removed 5 bases from V and 6 bases from J; junction bases left unmatched: 5. The CDR3 bases are TGTGCCAGCAGCCAGGGACTAGCGGGGGGGCTCGATACGCAGTATTTT. It is translated as CASSQGLAGGLDTQYF.

This clonotype was found many times. The rearrangement uses TRBV5-1 and TRBJ1-4, with D tentatively TRBD1 (5 bases). V was pared by 4 bases and J by 0 bases, with 13 bases between. This CDR3 is built from 16 residues. Germline V lookup: CDR1 SGHRS, CDR2 YFSETQ. The CDR3 region has the DNA TGCGCCAGCAGCCGGGACCGACTAGCAACTAATGAAAAACTGTTTTTT. The encoded protein is CASSRDRLATNEKLFF.

This clonotype was observed once. This rearrangement joins TRBV20-1 to TRBJ2-5, with D perhaps matching TRBD2 (5 bases). The CDR3 is 14 residues long. V lost 5 bases, J lost 4 bases, and 17 bases lay in between. CDR1 and CDR2 from the germline V gene are DFQATT and SNEGSKA (reference sequence). The CDR3 is CSAHRWTAGETQYF. DNA of the CDR3: TGCAGTGCTCACAGATGGACTGCCGGAGAGACCCAGTACTTC.

The rearrangement uses TRBV5-1 and TRBJ1-1; D is unresolved. V shed 6 bases and J shed 0 bases, with 12 bases lying between them. Germline V CDR1 and CDR2: SGHRS, YFSETQ. The CDR3 is 14 amino acids. The CDR3, as DNA: TGCGCCAGCACCACTAGGTCTGTGAACACTGAAGCTTTCTTT. The encoded protein is CASTTRSVNTEAFF.

This clonotype was counted many times. The J gene is TRBJ2-3, the V gene TRBV20-1; no definite D call. Germline V gene lookup returns CDR1 DFQATT and CDR2 SNEGSKA (reference sequence). There are 12 residues in the CDR3. Trimming removed 3 bases at V and 5 bases at J, with 9 bases between. Here the CDR3 DNA reads TGCAGTGCTAGTATTATGGGAGATACGCAGTATTTT. Protein product: CSASIMGDTQYF.

This clonotype was observed at least ten times. A junction end diverges from the germline sequence, so it may reflect a read error. The genes are TRBV27 and TRBJ2-2; D is unclear. The germline CDR1 and CDR2 sequences are MNHEY and SMNVEV (reference sequence). The CDR3 has 13 amino acids. The CDR3 loop is CATSTIFPGELFF. CDR3 coding DNA: TGTGCCACCAGTACGATTTTCCCCGGGGAGCTGTTTTTT.

There are many counts of this clonotype. The CDR3 region has the DNA TGTGCCAGCAGCCCTGAGGGCTCGCCAGATACGCAGTATTTT. As protein: CASSPEGSPDTQYF. The V call is TRBV7-9, the J call TRBJ2-3, with a possible D match to TRBD2 (5 bases). V lost 5 bases and J lost 4, with 13 bases in between. CDR1 is SEHNR and CDR2 is FQNEAQ in the germline V gene (reference sequence). The CDR3 is made up of 14 amino acids.

This clonotype was seen repeatedly, ten times or more. The gene calls are TRBV7-8 and TRBJ2-3; D remains unclear. Germline CDR1 is SGHVS and CDR2 is FQNEAQ. The CDR3 contains 15 residues. Trimming left V 1 base short and J 5 bases short, with 13 bases between. DNA of the CDR3: TGTGCCAGCAGCTTAGTTGTAACGCGGATAGATACGCAGTATTTT. This sequence encodes CASSLVVTRIDTQYF.

This clonotype was recorded many times. This chain uses TRBV25-1 with TRBJ2-3, with 7 bases identical to TRBD2. CDR1 MGHDK and CDR2 SYGVNS come from the germline V gene. The CDR3 has 14 residues. V was clipped by 5 bases and J by 5 bases; unmatched bases: 7. CDR3 sequence: CASSKLLAQDTQYF. Here the CDR3 DNA reads TGTGCCAGCAGTAAGTTACTAGCGCAAGATACGCAGTATTTT. Drawing the rest from reference TRBV25-1 and TRBJ2-3, the complete variable domain is EADIYQTPRYLVIGTGKKITLECSQTMGHDKMYWYQQDPGMELHLIHYSYGVNSTEKGDLSSESTVSRIRTEHFPLTLESARPSHTSQYLCASSKLLAQDTQYFGPGTRLTVL.

This clonotype was observed many times. The chain has TRBV12-3 or TRBV12-4 and TRBJ2-1; no definite D call. Trimming took 1 base from V and 10 from J, leaving 8 bases between them. The CDR3 contains 12 residues. The CDR3 reads CASSLVGHEQFF. The CDR3 nucleotides are TGTGCCAGCAGTTTAGTTGGGCACGAGCAGTTCTTC.

This clonotype was counted at least ten times. The V and J genes are TRBV12-3 or TRBV12-4 and TRBJ1-1; TRBD1 is a possible D gene (5 bases). The CDR3 is made up of 14 amino acids. V shed 3 bases and J shed 1 base, with 9 bases lying between them. The CDR3 spells CASSFGGGNTEAFF. In DNA, the CDR3 is TGTGCCAGCAGTTTCGGGGGGGGGAACACTGAAGCTTTCTTT.

This clonotype has a count of ten or more. The gene calls are TRBV7-2 and TRBJ2-3; D unresolved. CDR1 is SGHTA, CDR2 FQGNSA, per germline. The germline V and J ends were trimmed by 5 bases and 4 bases, with 16 bases remaining between them. This CDR3 is 15 amino acids long. The CDR3: CASSPSSTLPDTQYF. CDR3 in DNA: TGTGCCAGCAGCCCTTCTAGTACCCTCCCAGATACGCAGTATTTT.

This chain connects TRBV19 to TRBJ2-3; D gene uncertain. The CDR3 runs to 11 residues. The V gene lost 2 bases and the J gene lost 6 bases, with 3 bases spanning the gap. Germline V CDR1 and CDR2: LNHDA, SQIVND (reference sequence). The CDR3 region is CASSISDTQYF. In nucleotides, the CDR3 is TGTGCCAGTAGTATATCCGATACGCAGTATTTT.

This clonotype was seen many times. V gene TRBV20-1 combines with J gene TRBJ1-5, with D unclear. With 6 bases removed from V and 1 base from J, the gap between germline ends came to 10 bases. Germline CDR1 and CDR2: DFQATT and SNEGSKA (reference sequence). There are 13 residues in the CDR3. CDR3 bases: TGCAGTGCCGAGGGCAGCAGCAATCAGCCCCAGCATTTT. Protein product: CSAEGSSNQPQHF.

This clonotype was seen at least ten times. One end of the junction varies from germline; a read error may be responsible. This chain connects TRBV20-1 to TRBJ1-1; D unresolved. The CDR3 covers 13 residues. Germline loops: CDR1 DFQATT, CDR2 SNEGSKA (reference sequence). For the CDR3, the DNA is TGCAGTGCTCGAGACGTCATGAACACTGAAGCTTTCTTT. Protein: CSARDVMNTEAFF.

This clonotype appeared a few times. The V call is TRBV14, the J call TRBJ1-1; 7 bases agree with TRBD1. Germline V gene lookup returns CDR1 SGHDN and CDR2 FVKESK. CDR3 length: 16 residues. The ends lost 4 bases at V and 1 base at J; junction bases unmatched: 9. CDR3 sequence reads: CASSRRQGWGNTEAFF. In nucleotides, the CDR3 is TGTGCCAGCAGCCGACGACAGGGTTGGGGGAACACTGAAGCTTTCTTT.

This clonotype was detected ten times or more. This chain connects TRBV20-1 to TRBJ1-5; tentatively, D is TRBD1 (6 bases). Germline-derived CDR1 and CDR2 are DFQATT and SNEGSKA (reference sequence). Trimming took 5 bases from V and 6 from J, leaving 17 bases between them. This CDR3 has 14 amino acids. The DNA of the CDR3 is TGCAGTGCTCCCTCTGCAGGGGAAGGTCAGCCCCAGCATTTT. Amino acid sequence: CSAPSAGEGQPQHF.

The V call is TRBV15, the J call TRBJ2-1; 10 bases are a match to TRBD2. The CDR3 extends over 16 amino acids. V dropped 4 bases and J dropped 9; count of bases not matched to a gene: 12. Germline values: CDR1 LNHNV, CDR2 YYDKDF (reference sequence). The CDR3 is CATSKREGHRNFEQFF. CDR3 bases: TGTGCCACCAGCAAGCGGGAGGGACACCGGAACTTTGAGCAGTTCTTC.

This clonotype has ten or more counts. V is TRBV3-1 and J is TRBJ2-7, with 7 bases that match TRBD1. In germline, CDR1 is LGHDT, CDR2 YNNKEL (reference sequence). This CDR3 is built from 15 residues. After removal of 0 bases from V and 4 bases from J, the junction contained 6 bases not matched to a gene. CDR3 sequence (DNA): TGTGCCAGCAGCCAAGATCGCCAGGGGGTGTACGAGCAGTACTTC. Translating it yields CASSQDRQGVYEQYF.

This clonotype was seen many times. V and J are TRBV12-3 or TRBV12-4 and TRBJ1-6; D not resolved. V lost 8 bases, J lost 9 bases, and 14 bases lay in between. This CDR3 spans 13 amino acids. CDR3 bases: TGTGCCAGCGGGTACGGGTCAGGTTCACCCCTCCACTTT. It is translated as CASGYGSGSPLHF.

For this clonotype: A clone one base away is much larger, so this may be a read error. V gene TRBV20-1 combines with J gene TRBJ2-1; 10 positions match TRBD2. The CDR3 has 15 residues. Per germline, CDR1 DFQATT and CDR2 SNEGSKA (reference sequence). V was clipped by 5 bases and J by 2 bases; unmatched bases: 6. In nucleotides, the CDR3 is TGCAGTGCTCCGGCCGGGACTAGCGCCTACAATGAGCAGTTCTTC. Its protein product is CSAPAGTSAYNEQFF.

There are many counts of this clonotype. J is TRBJ2-2 and V is TRBV5-1; D remains unclear. V lost 4 bases to trimming and J lost 1 base, with 11 bases between them. Germline V gene data show CDR1 as SGHRS and CDR2 as YFSETQ. This CDR3 has 15 residues. CDR3 DNA sequence: TGCGCCAGCAGCATGGCGCAGAAGAACACCGGGGAGCTGTTTTTT. This gives the protein CASSMAQKNTGELFF.

This clonotype was observed at least ten times. This sequence joins TRBV7-9 and TRBJ1-5; 8 nucleotides match TRBD1. The CDR3 consists of 14 residues. Germline trimming cut 1 base from V and 6 bases from J; bases unmatched to any gene: 2. Germline loops: CDR1 SEHNR, CDR2 FQNEAQ (reference sequence). DNA for the CDR3: TGTGCCAGCAGCTTAGGACAGGGGCCTCAGCCCCAGCATTTT. Translation gives CASSLGQGPQPQHF.

CDR3 nucleotides: TGTGCCAGCAGCCGGAAACCCCTGGCAGAGACCCAGTACTTC. Encoded protein: CASSRKPLAETQYF. The chain has TRBV7-6 and TRBJ2-5; D remains unclear. Trimming shortened V by 5 bases and J by 4 bases, and 14 bases separated the two germline ends. This CDR3 spans 14 amino acids. In germline, CDR1 is SGHVS, CDR2 FNYEAQ.

The chain has TRBV28 and TRBJ2-5, with 9 positions matching TRBD2. Germline CDR1 and CDR2: MDHEN and SYDVKM. The CDR3 length is 18 residues. The V and J ends lost 2 bases and 4 bases, in that order; junction bases with no gene match: 14. The DNA of the CDR3 is TGTGCCAGCAGTTTAATTGGCGGGAGGGCCGGGGGTGGAGAGACCCAGTACTTC. Translated: CASSLIGGRAGGGETQYF.

This clonotype was seen at least ten times. V and J are TRBV7-2 and TRBJ2-2; TRBD1 matches 9 bases. This CDR3 region has 15 residues. CDR1 is SGHTA, CDR2 FQGNSA, per germline. With 5 bases clipped from V and 0 bases from J, the junction kept 1 base outside the gene matches. The CDR3 DNA follows: TGTGCCAGCAGCACAGGGGGCGCGAACACCGGGGAGCTGTTTTTT. Encoded protein: CASSTGGANTGELFF.

This clonotype showed up many times. The chain has TRBV29-1 and TRBJ2-3, with 11 bases matching TRBD2. The CDR3 contains 19 residues. The ends lost 3 bases at V and 2 bases at J; junction bases unmatched: 16. Germline V gene data show CDR1 as SQVTM and CDR2 as ANQGSEA. For the CDR3, the DNA is TGCAGCGTTGACCCCGTAGCGGGAGGGCCAGTATCTCTCACAGATACGCAGTATTTT. This gives the protein CSVDPVAGGPVSLTDTQYF.

The sample holds many counts of this clonotype. This sequence joins TRBV20-1 and TRBJ2-7, with 10 bases matching TRBD1. Losses at the gene ends were 5 bases for V and 0 bases for J; bases not matched to a gene: 7. The length of the CDR3 is 15 residues. The germline CDR1 and CDR2 sequences are DFQATT and SNEGSKA (reference sequence). The CDR3 sequence is CSARTGGSFSYEQYF. The CDR3 bases are TGCAGTGCTCGGACAGGGGGATCATTCTCCTACGAGCAGTACTTC.